These T cell receptor beta chains were read from a single sample in a study of T cells in localized non-small cell lung cancer. The method was immunoSEQ multiplex PCR; TCRdb's version includes in-frame clones alone and lacks a portion of them. This table has roughly 30,000 clones, 88% appearing once. Sample: peripheral blood, taken before any cancer treatment. The receptors here all came from a female donor aged 60 or older with stage III squamous cell lung carcinoma. Both conserved end residues are part of each CDR3. The D gene is left open where the match is weak. Where a row states a size, it is once, few, many or the class of an expanded clone; other rows omit it.

J	D	V	size	CDR3	DNA
TRBJ2-7	NA	TRBV9	NA	CASSDGPGYEQYF	TGTGCCAGCAGCGACGGGCCGGGATACGAGCAGTACTTC
TRBJ1-5	TRBD1	TRBV5-5	few	CASSLLTGEQPQHF	TGTGCCAGCAGCTTGTTAACAGGGGAACAGCCCCAGCATTTT
TRBJ2-1	NA	TRBV9	NA	CASSVVPGSYNEQFF	TGTGCCAGCAGCGTAGTACCAGGGTCCTACAATGAGCAGTTCTTC
TRBJ1-2	TRBD1	TRBV7-9	few	CASSPDRGVSGYTF	TGTGCCAGCAGCCCGGACAGGGGAGTCTCTGGCTACACCTTC
TRBJ2-3	NA	TRBV28	few	CASNPWRDEGDTQYF	TGTGCCAGCAACCCCTGGCGGGACGAGGGAGATACGCAGTATTTT
TRBJ2-5	TRBD2	TRBV5-4	NA	CASSLAGGETQYF	TGTGCCAGCAGCTTGGCGGGGGGGGAGACCCAGTACTTC
TRBJ2-5	TRBD2	TRBV7-2	NA	CASSYSGRKETQYF	TGTGCCAGCAGCTATAGCGGGAGAAAAGAGACCCAGTACTTC
TRBJ2-7	NA	TRBV6-6	NA	CASSYSGTKDYEQYF	TGTGCCAGCAGTTACTCCGGGACAAAAGACTACGAGCAGTACTTC
TRBJ2-5	NA	TRBV7-2	NA	CASSLAGSRETQYF	TGTGCCAGCAGCTTAGCGGGGAGTCGGGAGACCCAGTACTTC
TRBJ2-1	TRBD2	TRBV28	NA	CASILAGGRGEQFF	TGTGCCAGCATCCTAGCGGGAGGCCGGGGTGAGCAGTTCTTC
TRBJ1-2	NA	TRBV7-8	NA	CASSSSTGPYGYTF	TGTGCCAGCAGCTCTTCGACCGGCCCCTATGGCTACACCTTC
TRBJ2-2	NA	TRBV19	NA	CASSIPGELFF	TGTGCCAGTAGTATTCCCGGGGAGCTGTTTTTT
TRBJ2-5	TRBD2	TRBV5-4	NA	CASSLGGGRPETQYF	TGTGCCAGCAGCTTGGGCGGCGGGAGACCAGAGACCCAGTACTTC
TRBJ1-2	NA	TRBV29-1	NA	CSVEDGYTF	TGCAGCGTTGAAGATGGCTACACCTTC
TRBJ2-7	NA	TRBV16	NA	CASSQWDSGEQYF	TGTGCCAGCAGCCAATGGGACTCGGGCGAGCAGTACTTC
TRBJ1-1	TRBD1	TRBV6-5	NA	CASSYSTGGRTEAFF	TGTGCCAGCAGTTACTCCACAGGGGGCCGAACTGAAGCTTTCTTT
TRBJ2-6	TRBD1	TRBV2	NA	CASTWPDRGFYGANVLTF	TGTGCCAGTACATGGCCGGACAGGGGGTTTTATGGGGCCAACGTCCTGACTTTC
TRBJ2-7	NA	TRBV5-6	NA	CASSHQGTAYEQYF	TGTGCCAGCAGCCACCAGGGGACGGCCTACGAGCAGTACTTC
TRBJ1-2	TRBD1	TRBV10-3	NA	CAIKTGVPGYTF	TGTGCCATAAAAACAGGGGTCCCTGGCTACACCTTC
TRBJ1-5	NA	TRBV7-9	NA	CASSLNFQPQHF	TGTGCCAGCAGCTTAAACTTTCAGCCCCAGCATTTT
TRBJ2-5	NA	TRBV9	once	CASSDRTFQETQYF	TGTGCCAGCAGCGACAGGACTTTCCAAGAGACCCAGTACTTC
TRBJ1-1	NA	TRBV29-1	NA	CSVIGTVMNTEAFF	TGCAGCGTTATCGGGACGGTCATGAACACTGAAGCTTTCTTT
TRBJ1-3	NA	TRBV5-1	NA	CASSRALGAGNTIYF	TGCGCCAGCAGCCGGGCCCTAGGGGCTGGAAACACCATATATTTT
TRBJ2-1	NA	TRBV28	NA	CASSLSPGLGSSYNEQFF	TGTGCCAGCAGTTTAAGCCCCGGACTGGGGAGCTCCTACAATGAGCAGTTCTTC
TRBJ1-5	TRBD1	TRBV25-1	NA	CASSTGGAGNQPQHF	TGTGCCAGCAGTACAGGGGGCGCGGGCAATCAGCCCCAGCATTTT
TRBJ2-1	NA	TRBV11-3	NA	CASREDSYNEQFF	TGTGCCAGCAGGGAAGACTCCTACAATGAGCAGTTCTTC
TRBJ1-3	NA	TRBV28	once	CASISSTVAAGNTIYF	TGTGCCAGCATCTCCAGCACGGTAGCAGCGGGAAACACCATATATTTT
TRBJ2-5	TRBD1	TRBV7-2	NA	CASSTQGEETQYF	TGTGCCAGCAGCACACAGGGGGAAGAGACCCAGTACTTC
TRBJ2-5	NA	TRBV7-2	NA	CASSFQRGQQETQYF	TGTGCCAGCAGCTTCCAAAGAGGACAGCAAGAGACCCAGTACTTC
TRBJ2-7	TRBD2	TRBV5-1	NA	CASSGLAGGPTYEQYF	TGCGCCAGCTCCGGACTAGCGGGAGGGCCAACCTACGAGCAGTACTTC
TRBJ2-2	TRBD2	TRBV10-2	NA	CASSLHISGGDTGELFF	TGCGCCAGCAGTCTTCACATTAGCGGGGGGGACACCGGGGAGCTGTTTTTT
TRBJ2-7	NA	TRBV7-9	NA	CASSLGSQPSYEQYF	TGTGCCAGCAGCTTAGGGTCCCAGCCCTCCTACGAGCAGTACTTC
TRBJ2-2	NA	TRBV5-6	NA	CASSSRTQGTGELFF	TGTGCCAGCAGCTCCCGGACCCAGGGAACCGGGGAGCTGTTTTTT
TRBJ1-5	NA	TRBV6-5	NA	CASRSLTVLQPQHF	TGTGCCAGCAGATCCCTAACTGTCCTTCAGCCCCAGCATTTT
TRBJ1-4	TRBD1	TRBV6-1	NA	CASSEAGQGGEKLFF	TGTGCCAGCAGTGAAGCGGGACAGGGGGGAGAAAAACTGTTTTTT
TRBJ2-1	TRBD1	TRBV18	NA	CASSPIQGSYNEQFF	TGTGCCAGCTCACCGATACAGGGGAGCTACAATGAGCAGTTCTTC
TRBJ2-2	NA	TRBV6-1	NA	CASSTGSANTGELFF	TGTGCCAGCAGCACAGGGTCCGCGAACACCGGGGAGCTGTTTTTT
TRBJ2-5	TRBD2	TRBV5-1	NA	CASSQRGVQETQYF	TGCGCCAGCAGCCAACGGGGGGTCCAAGAGACCCAGTACTTC
TRBJ1-5	NA	TRBV5-5	NA	CASSLLVEAQPQHF	TGTGCCAGCAGCCTCCTGGTAGAGGCACAGCCCCAGCATTTT
TRBJ1-5	NA	TRBV21-1	once	CASSQSRTGGEKIGNQPQHF	TGTGCCAGCAGCCAAAGCCGGACAGGGGGCGAAAAGATTGGCAATCAGCCCCAGCATTTT
TRBJ1-5	NA	TRBV2	NA	CASSVGRESNQPQHF	TGTGCCAGCAGTGTTGGCAGGGAAAGCAATCAGCCCCAGCATTTT
TRBJ2-7	TRBD1	TRBV19	NA	CASSRGTGSTKEQYF	TGTGCCAGTAGTAGAGGGACAGGGTCTACTAAGGAGCAGTACTTC
TRBJ2-7	NA	TRBV5-3	NA	CATQGGPNYEQYF	TGTGCCACCCAAGGGGGACCGAACTACGAGCAGTACTTC
TRBJ2-3	NA	TRBV12-2	NA	CASRSWPGLAVTDTQYF	TGTGCAAGTCGCTCATGGCCGGGACTAGCGGTCACAGATACGCAGTATTTT
TRBJ1-2	NA	TRBV19	NA	CASSLQGAYGYTF	TGTGCCAGTAGTCTACAGGGTGCCTATGGCTACACCTTC
TRBJ2-7	NA	TRBV7-6	NA	CASSLQGLAVTGEQYF	TGTGCCAGCAGCTTACAAGGGCTAGCGGTGACAGGGGAGCAGTACTTC
TRBJ2-7	NA	TRBV5-6	NA	CASSQKHRLVYEQYF	TGTGCCAGCAGCCAAAAACACAGACTTGTGTACGAGCAGTACTTC
TRBJ1-5	NA	TRBV7-2	NA	CASSLGDRVSNQPQHF	TGTGCCAGCAGCTTAGGAGACAGAGTTAGCAATCAGCCCCAGCATTTT
TRBJ2-2	TRBD2	TRBV27	once	CASSSSGRFTGELFF	TGTGCCAGCAGTTCTAGCGGAAGATTTACCGGGGAGCTGTTTTTT
TRBJ2-5	NA	TRBV10-1	NA	CASSEGPQETQYF	TGCGCCAGCAGTGAGGGTCCTCAAGAGACCCAGTACTTC